This paragraph reports one TCR beta chain. Clones were sequenced by immunoSEQ multiplex PCR, and TCRdb holds only the in-frame ones, with some missing. There are approximately 2,000,000 clones in the sample; around 92% occur only once, and approximately 0.39% lies in the top ten. The sample comes from a study of shared clonotypes between healthy human individuals. CDR3 length: 15 residues. From germline, CDR1 is SGDLS and CDR2 YYNGEE. V was trimmed by 4 bases and J by 1 base, leaving 12 bases between them. Sequencing was performed on naive CD4+ T cells from PBMCs. The subset denotes: CD45RA+ positively selected. The clonotype was recovered from a man aged 18 to 35 in good health. Some clones in this sample may be carry-over from other donors' samples. V usage is TRBV9 and J usage is TRBJ2-1; D is uncertain. The CDR3 bases are TGTGCCAGCAGCTCCCGGGTTTTGTCCTACAATGAGCAGTTCTTC. This gives the protein CASSSRVLSYNEQFF.